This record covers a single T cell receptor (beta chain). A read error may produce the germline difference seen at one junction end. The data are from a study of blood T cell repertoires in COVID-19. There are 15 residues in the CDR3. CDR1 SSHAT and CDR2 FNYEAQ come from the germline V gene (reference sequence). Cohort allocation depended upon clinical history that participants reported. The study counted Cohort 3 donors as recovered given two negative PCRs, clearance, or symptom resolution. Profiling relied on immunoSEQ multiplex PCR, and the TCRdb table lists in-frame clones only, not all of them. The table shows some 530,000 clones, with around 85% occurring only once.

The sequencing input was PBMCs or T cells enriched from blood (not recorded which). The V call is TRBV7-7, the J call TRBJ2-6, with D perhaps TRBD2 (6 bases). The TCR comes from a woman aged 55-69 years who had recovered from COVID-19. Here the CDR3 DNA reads TGTGCTAGCACGGGCGGGGTCTCTGGGGCCAACGTCCTGACTTTC. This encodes CASTGGVSGANVLTF.